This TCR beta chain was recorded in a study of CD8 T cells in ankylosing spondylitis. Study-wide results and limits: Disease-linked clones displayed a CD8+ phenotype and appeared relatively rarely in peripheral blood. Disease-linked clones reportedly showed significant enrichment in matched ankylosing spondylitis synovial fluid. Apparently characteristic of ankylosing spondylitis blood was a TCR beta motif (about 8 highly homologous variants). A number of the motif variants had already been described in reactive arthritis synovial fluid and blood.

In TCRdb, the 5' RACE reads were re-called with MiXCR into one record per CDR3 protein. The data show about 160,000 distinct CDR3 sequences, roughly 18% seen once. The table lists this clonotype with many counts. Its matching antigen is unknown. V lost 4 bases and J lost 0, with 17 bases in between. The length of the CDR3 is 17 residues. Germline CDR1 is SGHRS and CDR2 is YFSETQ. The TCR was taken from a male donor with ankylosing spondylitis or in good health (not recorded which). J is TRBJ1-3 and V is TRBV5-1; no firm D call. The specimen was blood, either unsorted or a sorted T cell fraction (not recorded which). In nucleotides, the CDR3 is TGCGCCAGCAGCCAGGACTCTGGCCAAAGCTCTGGAAACACCATATATTTT. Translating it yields CASSQDSGQSSGNTIYF.